The rows below give T cell receptor beta chains drawn from one sample of a study of blood T cell repertoires in COVID-19. Assay: immunoSEQ multiplex PCR; the TCRdb copy retains only in-frame clones and omits some. The table includes fewer than 500,000 clones, 80% to 90% detected once. Sequenced input: PBMCs or T cells enriched from blood (not recorded which). The receptors derive from a man aged 25 to 45 who had recovered from COVID-19. Both conserved end residues are part of each CDR3. A D gene is named only where the DNA matches it firmly. Clone sizes are given selectively: once, few, many, or a class where the clone is expanded.

v_gene	abundance	j_gene	d_gene	CDR3nt	CDR3aa
TRBV27	once	TRBJ2-7	TRBD2	TGTGCCAGCAGGTTAGCGGGAACCTACGAGCAGTACTTC	CASRLAGTYEQYF
TRBV3-1/TRBV3-2	.	TRBJ2-7	TRBD1	TGTGCCAGCAGCCAAACCCTGACAGGGGGAAACTACGAGCAGTACTTC	CASSQTLTGGNYEQYF
TRBV2	.	TRBJ2-3	.	TGTGCCAGCAGTGAAGAGGGGTCTAGCACAGATACGCAGTATTTT	CASSEEGSSTDTQYF
TRBV3-1/TRBV3-2	.	TRBJ1-1	.	TGTGCCAGCAGAGACGCAGGGGCAGCTTTCTTT	CASRDAGAAFF
TRBV28	.	TRBJ1-5	.	TGTGCCAGCAGTCCCCCGACAGGAGCCTACAGCAATCAGCCCCAGCATTTT	CASSPPTGAYSNQPQHF
TRBV9	once	TRBJ2-7	.	TGTGCCAGCAGCGTAGAGGGGCAGCCAACCTACGAGCAGTACTTC	CASSVEGQPTYEQYF
TRBV30	.	TRBJ1-2	TRBD1	TGTGCCTGGAGGATTACAGGGGGCGCGGGCGGCTACACCTTC	CAWRITGGAGGYTF
TRBV5-1	.	TRBJ1-1	.	TGCGCCAGCAGCTCCTGGGGGGGACAGAACACTGAAGCTTTCTTT	CASSSWGGQNTEAFF
TRBV10-2	.	TRBJ2-1	TRBD2	TGCGCCAGCAGTGCGACCGGGACTAGCGGGAATGAGCAGTTCTTC	CASSATGTSGNEQFF
TRBV19	once	TRBJ1-3	.	TGTGCCAGTAGTACCGGACAAAGCTCTGGAAACACCATATATTTT	CASSTGQSSGNTIYF
TRBV5-1	.	TRBJ2-3	.	TGCGCCAGCAGCTTGGTAGTCCAGGGTAGAGATACGCAGTATTTT	CASSLVVQGRDTQYF
TRBV12-3/TRBV12-4	few	TRBJ2-3	.	TGTGCCAGCACTTCCAGATCCACAGATACGCAGTATTTT	CASTSRSTDTQYF
TRBV28	.	TRBJ2-7	TRBD2	TGTGCCAGCAGTGAACTAGCGGGAGAACCTCTGGGCGAGCAGTACTTC	CASSELAGEPLGEQYF
TRBV10-1	.	TRBJ2-5	.	TGCGCCAGCAGTGCGGAGCCCGCCGGGACCCAGTACTTC	CASSAEPAGTQYF
TRBV10-3	.	TRBJ2-3	.	TGTGCCATCAGTGAGGAGGCGGCTCCAAGCACAGATACGCAGTATTTT	CAISEEAAPSTDTQYF
TRBV19	once	TRBJ2-2	.	TGTGCCAGTAGATTTCGAGACGGGGAGCTGTTTTTT	CASRFRDGELFF
TRBV13	.	TRBJ2-5	TRBD1	TGTGCCAGCACTGACAGGGCTAAGACCCAGTACTTC	CASTDRAKTQYF
TRBV28	few	TRBJ1-6	TRBD1	TGTGCCAGCAGTTTATGGGGGACAGGGGCCAAACTCGGGCTCCTCCACTTT	CASSLWGTGAKLGLLHF
TRBV19	once	TRBJ2-1	TRBD1	TGTGCCAGTAGAACGGACAGGGGTTACAATGAGCAGTTCTTC	CASRTDRGYNEQFF
TRBV6-2/TRBV6-3	.	TRBJ1-2	.	TGTGCCAGCAGTTACCCGGGGAACTATGGCTACACCTTC	CASSYPGNYGYTF
TRBV12-3/TRBV12-4	.	TRBJ2-2	.	TGTGCCAGCAGAGTCCTGGAGACCGGGGAGCTGTTTTTT	CASRVLETGELFF
TRBV30	.	TRBJ2-3	.	TGTGCCTGGAGTGCCGCAGATACGCAGTATTTT	CAWSAADTQYF
TRBV18	.	TRBJ2-5	TRBD2	TGTGCCAGCTCACGGAATAGCGGGAGGACTCTCGTCCGAGAGACCCAGTACTTC	CASSRNSGRTLVRETQYF
TRBV6-5	.	TRBJ1-1	.	TGTGCCAGCAGACACCTACCAGGGATGACTGAAGCTTTCTTT	CASRHLPGMTEAFF
TRBV9	.	TRBJ2-2	TRBD2	TGTGCCAGCAGCGTATGGGCTAGCGGAACGAACACCGGGGAGCTGTTTTTT	CASSVWASGTNTGELFF
TRBV5-6	.	TRBJ2-7	TRBD1	TGTGCCAGCAGCTTGCGGGACAGGGGGTACTACGAGCAGTACTTC	CASSLRDRGYYEQYF
TRBV24-1	.	TRBJ2-2	.	TGTGCCACCAGTGTCAGTGGGGGCAGGGGACGCCCACCGACCACCGGGGAGCTGTTTTTT	CATSVSGGRGRPPTTGELFF
TRBV3-1/TRBV3-2	.	TRBJ1-1	.	TGTGCCAGCAGGGGGTCACAGGGTTCCGCTGAAGCTTTCTTT	CASRGSQGSAEAFF
TRBV20-1	.	TRBJ2-7	TRBD2	TGCAGTGCTAGTGGCGGGAGCCTAGTCTACGAGCAGTACTTC	CSASGGSLVYEQYF
TRBV15	.	TRBJ2-1	TRBD1	TGTGCCACCAGCGCGGTGGGGGACAGGTATTCGAATGAGCAGTTCTTC	CATSAVGDRYSNEQFF
TRBV30	.	TRBJ1-1	.	TGTGCCTGGAGTAGAGGGGGTCCCACTGAAGCTTTCTTT	CAWSRGGPTEAFF
TRBV9	.	TRBJ2-1	TRBD1	TGTGCCAGCAGCTCCAACGACAGGGGAAGCGGTGAGCAGTTCTTC	CASSSNDRGSGEQFF
TRBV19	.	TRBJ2-5	TRBD2	TGTGCCGCTAGCGGGAGGGCCGTAGAGACCCAGTACTTC	CAASGRAVETQYF
TRBV7-9	.	TRBJ2-7	TRBD2	TGTGCCAGCAGCTTCCTAGCGGGATTGACCTACGAGCAGTACTTC	CASSFLAGLTYEQYF
TRBV5-6	.	TRBJ2-4	TRBD1	TGTGCCAGCAGTTATGGGACAGGGAGAGACATTCAGTACTTC	CASSYGTGRDIQYF
TRBV19	.	TRBJ1-3	TRBD1	TGTGCCAGTAGTTTGGGACAGACATACTCTGGAAACACCATATATTTT	CASSLGQTYSGNTIYF
TRBV10-3	once	TRBJ1-5	.	TGTGCCATCAGAAGAGAGGGTGACGGAAGACAGCCCCAGCATTTT	CAIRREGDGRQPQHF
TRBV7-9	.	TRBJ2-1	TRBD2	TGTGCCAGCAGCATAGGACTAGCGGGAGTGTATGAGCAGTTCTTC	CASSIGLAGVYEQFF
TRBV27	once	TRBJ2-5	TRBD2	TGTGCCAGCAAATTCGCGGGAGGTGAGACCCAGTACTTC	CASKFAGGETQYF
TRBV2	few	TRBJ1-1	.	TGTGCCAGCAGAGTAGGCAGGGCGAACACTGAAGCTTTCTTT	CASRVGRANTEAFF
TRBV25-1	.	TRBJ2-3	.	TGTGCCAGCAGTGAATGGGGCGGCGTATGGGATACGCAGTATTTT	CASSEWGGVWDTQYF
TRBV27	.	TRBJ1-2	TRBD1	TGTGCCAGCAGTCGAGGGACAGGGGGCCGAGACTATGGCTACACCTTC	CASSRGTGGRDYGYTF
TRBV4-1	few	TRBJ2-1	TRBD2	TGCGCCAGCAGCCAAGTCCCTGGGACTAGCGGAACGGCTAGGGGCAATGAGCAGTTCTTC	CASSQVPGTSGTARGNEQFF
TRBV7-6	.	TRBJ2-1	TRBD2	TGTGCCAGCAGCTTAGGGGGACTAGCGGAGTCCTACAATGAGCAGTTCTTC	CASSLGGLAESYNEQFF
TRBV2	.	TRBJ1-2	.	TGTGCCAGCAGCCCAGCGGGAATTTATGGCTACACCTTC	CASSPAGIYGYTF
TRBV12-3/TRBV12-4	.	TRBJ2-5	TRBD2	TGTGCCAGCAATCCACTCCGGGAGGGGACCCAGTACTTC	CASNPLREGTQYF
TRBV11-2	.	TRBJ2-7	TRBD2	TGTGCCAGCAGCTTAGGACCGGGAGGAGGCTACGAGCAGTACTTC	CASSLGPGGGYEQYF
TRBV30	.	TRBJ2-2	TRBD2	TGTGCCTGGAGGGTTAGCGGGAGTGGCGGGGAGCTGTTTTTT	CAWRVSGSGGELFF
TRBV2	.	TRBJ2-3	.	TGTGCCAGCAACCAAATGGGAGGCGGGGCAGATACGCAGTATTTT	CASNQMGGGADTQYF
TRBV3-1/TRBV3-2	.	TRBJ2-7	TRBD2	TGTGCCAGCAGCCAAACTAGCGGGAGTATAAGCCACGAGCAGTACTTC	CASSQTSGSISHEQYF
TRBV9	.	TRBJ1-1	.	TGTGCCAGCAGCTTGGGACACATGAACACTGAAGCTTTCTTT	CASSLGHMNTEAFF
TRBV19	.	TRBJ2-5	TRBD2	TGTGCCAGTAGTACCAGGACTAGCGGGGGCCAAGAGACCCAGTACTTC	CASSTRTSGGQETQYF
TRBV5-4	.	TRBJ2-7	TRBD2	TGTGCCAGCAGCACGGGACTAGCGGAGGACTACGAGCAGTACTTC	CASSTGLAEDYEQYF